This T cell receptor (beta chain) derives from a study of CD8+CD57+ T cells in acquired aplastic anemia. Study-wide points: Patients and controls were not found to differ significantly in CD8+ Simpson's diversity.

The germline CDR1 and CDR2 sequences are MNHEY and SVGAGI. The CDR3 region is 14 residues in length, termini included. Patients chosen for sequencing had CD8+CD57+ cells that had expanded, as shown by flow cytometry. In the case of this clonotype: Its antigen is as yet unknown. No DNA is shown, since the ends of the CDR3 on it are uncertain; the CDR3 is the one TCRdb lists.

TCR beta VDJ and CDR3 profiles were obtained from a genomic DNA template. TCRdb recomputed calls from the reads with MiXCR, one row per CDR3 protein. This sample has about 200,000 distinct CDR3 sequences; over 40% occur once, and the top ten carry approximately 20%. Material for sequencing was sorted CD4+, CD8+, or CD8+CD57+ T cells (not recorded which) from PBMCs. The J gene is TRBJ2-7, the V gene TRBV6-5; TRBD1 is the table's D call and was not checked against the DNA. The receptor comes from a human donor with aplastic anemia. CDR3 region: CASSTSGQGYEQYF.